This TCR beta chain stems from a study of blood T cells in healthy people across ages. The second PCR ran roughly 7 to 11 cycles with a sample-barcoded 5' primer and J-beta primers. TCRdb reprocessed the 5' RACE reads via MiXCR and lists one record per CDR3 protein. The data hold about 1.4 million distinct CDR3 sequences, with approximately 59% observed a single time. Study results and caveats: For the donors, CMV status was unknown and possibly confounded expanded clonotype changes. Naive CD4+ cell counts and diversity both ran higher in long-lived than in aged donors. Considered underestimates were the diversity estimates obtained from one million T cells.

V lost 4 bases and J 2 bases, leaving 13 bases between the germline ends. The germline V gene has CDR1 SGHDN and CDR2 FVKESK. CDR3 length equals 15 residues. Concerning this clonotype: No antigen is known for it.

Sequenced sample: blood. The clonotype originates from a man younger than 30 in good health. The chain links TRBV14 to TRBJ2-3, with D perhaps given as TRBD1 or TRBD2 (5 bases each). The CDR3 region has the DNA TGTGCCAGCAGCCGCCGATTAGGGACCACAGATACGCAGTATTTT. Protein product: CASSRRLGTTDTQYF. Drawing the rest from reference TRBV14 and TRBJ2-3, the complete variable domain is EAGVTQFPSHSVIEKGQTVTLRCDPISGHDNLYWYRRVMGKEIKFLLHFVKESKQDESGMPNNRFLAERTGGTYSTLKVQPAELEDSGVYFCASSRRLGTTDTQYFGPGTRLTVL.